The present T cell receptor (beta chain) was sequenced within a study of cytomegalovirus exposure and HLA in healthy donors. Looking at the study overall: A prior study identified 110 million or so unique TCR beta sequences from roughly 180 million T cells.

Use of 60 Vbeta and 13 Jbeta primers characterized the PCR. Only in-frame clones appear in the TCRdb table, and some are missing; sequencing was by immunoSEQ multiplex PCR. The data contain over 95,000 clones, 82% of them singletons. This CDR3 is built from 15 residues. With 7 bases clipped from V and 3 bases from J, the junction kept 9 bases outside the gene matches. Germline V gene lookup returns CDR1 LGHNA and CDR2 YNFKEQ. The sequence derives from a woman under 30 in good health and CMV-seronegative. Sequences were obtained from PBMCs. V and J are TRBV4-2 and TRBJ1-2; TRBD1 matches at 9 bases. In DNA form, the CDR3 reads TGTGCCAGCACGGCCAGCCGGGACAGGGACTATGGCTACACCTTC. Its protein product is CASTASRDRDYGYTF.